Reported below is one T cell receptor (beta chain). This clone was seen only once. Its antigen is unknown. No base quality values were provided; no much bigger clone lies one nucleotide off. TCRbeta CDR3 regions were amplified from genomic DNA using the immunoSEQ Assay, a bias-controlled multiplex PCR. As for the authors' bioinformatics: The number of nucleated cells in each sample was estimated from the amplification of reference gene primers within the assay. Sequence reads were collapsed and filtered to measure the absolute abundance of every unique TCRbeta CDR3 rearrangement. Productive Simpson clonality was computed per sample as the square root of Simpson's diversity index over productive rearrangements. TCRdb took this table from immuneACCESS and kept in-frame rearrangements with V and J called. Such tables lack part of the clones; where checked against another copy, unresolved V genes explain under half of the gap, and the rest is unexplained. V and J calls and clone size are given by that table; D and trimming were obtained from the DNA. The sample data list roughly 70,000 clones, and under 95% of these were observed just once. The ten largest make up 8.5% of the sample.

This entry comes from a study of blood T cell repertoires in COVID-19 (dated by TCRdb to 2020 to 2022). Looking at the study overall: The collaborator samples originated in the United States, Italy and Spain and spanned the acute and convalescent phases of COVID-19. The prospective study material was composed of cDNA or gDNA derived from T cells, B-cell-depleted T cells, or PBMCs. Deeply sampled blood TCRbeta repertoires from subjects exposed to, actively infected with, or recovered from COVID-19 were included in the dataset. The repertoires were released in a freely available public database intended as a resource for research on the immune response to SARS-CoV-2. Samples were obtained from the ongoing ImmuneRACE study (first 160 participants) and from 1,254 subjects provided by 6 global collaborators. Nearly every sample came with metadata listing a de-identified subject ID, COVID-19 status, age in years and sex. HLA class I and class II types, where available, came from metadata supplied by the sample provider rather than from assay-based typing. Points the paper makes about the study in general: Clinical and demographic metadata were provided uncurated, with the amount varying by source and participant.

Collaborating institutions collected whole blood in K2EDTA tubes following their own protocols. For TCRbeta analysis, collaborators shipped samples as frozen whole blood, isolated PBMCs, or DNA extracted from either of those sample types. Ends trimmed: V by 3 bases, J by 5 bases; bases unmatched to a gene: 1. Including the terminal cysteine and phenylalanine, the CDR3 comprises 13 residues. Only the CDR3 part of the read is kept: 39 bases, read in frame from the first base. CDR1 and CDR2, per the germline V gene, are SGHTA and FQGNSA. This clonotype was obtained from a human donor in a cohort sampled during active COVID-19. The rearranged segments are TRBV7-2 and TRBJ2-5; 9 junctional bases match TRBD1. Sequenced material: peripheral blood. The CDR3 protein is CASSLTGGETQYF. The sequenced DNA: TGTGCCAGCAGCTTGACAGGGGGGGAGACCCAGTACTTC.